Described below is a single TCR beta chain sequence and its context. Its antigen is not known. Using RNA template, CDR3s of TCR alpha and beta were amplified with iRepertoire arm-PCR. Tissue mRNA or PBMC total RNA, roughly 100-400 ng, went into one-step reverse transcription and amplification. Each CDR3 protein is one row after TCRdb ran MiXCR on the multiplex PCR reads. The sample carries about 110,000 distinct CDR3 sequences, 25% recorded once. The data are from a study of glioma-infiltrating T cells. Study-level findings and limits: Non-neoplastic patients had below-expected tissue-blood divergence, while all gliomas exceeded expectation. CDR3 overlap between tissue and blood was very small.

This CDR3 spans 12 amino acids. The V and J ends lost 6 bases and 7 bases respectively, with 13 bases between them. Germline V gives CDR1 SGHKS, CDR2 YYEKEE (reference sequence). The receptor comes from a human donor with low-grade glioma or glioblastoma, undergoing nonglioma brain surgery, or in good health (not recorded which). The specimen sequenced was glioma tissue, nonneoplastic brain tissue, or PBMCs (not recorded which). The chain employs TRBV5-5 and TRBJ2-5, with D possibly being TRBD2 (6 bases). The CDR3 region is CASIRMGGTQYF. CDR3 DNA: TGTGCCAGCATCCGGATGGGGGGGACCCAGTACTTC.